Below, one T cell receptor beta chain is given with its context. Its cognate antigen is unknown. This specimen belongs to a study of blood T cells in healthy people across ages. Through a sample-barcoded 5' primer and a J-beta primer mix, a second PCR was run for 7 to 11 cycles. TCRdb itself ran the 5' RACE reads through MiXCR, one entry per CDR3 protein. Here the sample spans about 800,000 distinct CDR3 sequences, approximately 25% being singletons. Germline-derived CDR1 and CDR2 are MNHEY and SMNVEV (reference sequence). The CDR3 contains 17 residues. Study results and limitations: It was held that the diversity estimates obtained from one million T cells were underestimates. Diversity was higher, and naive CD4+ cells more numerous, in long-lived donors than in aged donors.

The same sample was also used in a study of T cells of mothers and their children. That paper notes: In this cohort, donors were three healthy Caucasian mothers plus their six children.

The sequence was collected from a boy aged 5-17 years in good health. The sequencing sample was made of blood. The V call is TRBV27, the J call TRBJ2-5; 10 bases are shared with TRBD2. TRBJ2-7 matches the DNA end more closely, so the J call is doubtful. CDR3: CASSRTATGTSAHEQYF. The CDR3 DNA reads as TGTGCCAGCAGCCGCACAGCCACCGGGACTAGCGCCCACGAGCAGTACTTC.